The entry below gives a single TCR beta chain sequence along with its context. Its cognate antigen is unknown. A clone one base away is much larger, so this may be a read error. The germline gives CDR1 DFQATT, CDR2 SNEGSKA (reference sequence). The CDR3 runs 12 residues. V lost 6 bases, J lost 13 bases, and 19 bases lay in between. Alongside a J-beta primer mix, a sample-barcoded 5' primer served in a second PCR lasting roughly 7 to 12 cycles. TCRdb processed the 5' RACE reads anew with MiXCR; each CDR3 protein has one entry. The sample yields some 1,800,000 distinct CDR3 sequences, around 40% seen once. The data were obtained in a study of blood T cells in healthy people across ages. General study findings and limits: Unsorted PBMCs ruled out conclusive naive versus antigen-experienced comparison.

Around 10 milliliters of peripheral blood were drawn from each donor. The sequencing sample was made of blood. The chain carries TRBV20-1 and TRBJ2-1; no clear D. This receptor was taken from a human donor in good health. The CDR3 loop reads CSALGSQETQFF. CDR3 nucleotides: TGCAGTGCCCTGGGGTCCCAAGAGACCCAGTTCTTC.